Listed below are T cell receptor beta chains from one sample, sequenced in a study of CXCR3-negative and CXCR3-positive naive CD8 T cells. TCRdb reprocessed the 5' RACE reads and keeps a single row for each CDR3 protein, giving no DNA. This repertoire includes around 160,000 distinct CDR3 sequences. Sequenced sample: naive CXCR3+ CD8+ T cells from blood. All receptors derive from a human donor in good health. Some clones in this sample may be carry-over from other donors' samples. CDR3s include the opening cysteine and the closing phenylalanine or tryptophan.

len: 16
v_gene: TRBV7-9
j_gene: TRBJ2-4
CDR3aa: CASSLFRQGVGYIQYF

len: 15
v_gene: TRBV3-1
j_gene: TRBJ2-7
CDR3aa: CASGRPGTGRHEQYF

len: 15
v_gene: TRBV29-1
j_gene: TRBJ1-2
CDR3aa: CSVESFGEGYYGYTF

len: 14
v_gene: TRBV2
j_gene: TRBJ2-5
CDR3aa: CASSDPTGAETQYF

len: 14
v_gene: TRBV7-3
j_gene: TRBJ2-7
CDR3aa: CASSLGGGPYEQYF

len: 12
v_gene: TRBV12-3/TRBV12-4
j_gene: TRBJ2-5
CDR3aa: CASSGSQETQYF

len: 14
v_gene: TRBV15
j_gene: TRBJ2-7
CDR3aa: CATSRTGRSYEQYF

len: 17
v_gene: TRBV5-6
j_gene: TRBJ2-1
CDR3aa: CASSSNSGGPLYNEQFF

len: 15
v_gene: TRBV20-1
j_gene: TRBJ2-1
CDR3aa: CSASRTSGRYNEQFF

len: 15
v_gene: TRBV7-3
j_gene: TRBJ2-1
CDR3aa: CASSLESGSYNEQFF

len: 15
v_gene: TRBV27
j_gene: TRBJ2-1
CDR3aa: CASTLGQGPYNEQFF

len: 15
v_gene: TRBV14
j_gene: TRBJ2-1
CDR3aa: CASSPGLAGGSPQFF

len: 12
v_gene: TRBV19
j_gene: TRBJ1-5
CDR3aa: CAAGTGVQPQHF

len: 16
v_gene: TRBV20-1
j_gene: TRBJ2-5
CDR3aa: CSARDPEGVGQETQYF

len: 13
v_gene: TRBV14
j_gene: TRBJ2-1
CDR3aa: CASTPRGSNEQFF

len: 14
v_gene: TRBV7-3
j_gene: TRBJ2-7
CDR3aa: CASSLTGTSYEQYF

len: 14
v_gene: TRBV29-1
j_gene: TRBJ1-3
CDR3aa: CSVEVQDQTDTIYF

len: 13
v_gene: TRBV13
j_gene: TRBJ2-5
CDR3aa: CASSRLGGETQYF

len: 15
v_gene: TRBV7-9
j_gene: TRBJ1-1
CDR3aa: CTSSPIGGGDTEAFF

len: 14
v_gene: TRBV24-1
j_gene: TRBJ2-1
CDR3aa: CATSDLGGRGEQFF

len: 13
v_gene: TRBV29-1
j_gene: TRBJ1-1
CDR3aa: CSVGEGKITEAFF

len: 17
v_gene: TRBV18
j_gene: TRBJ1-1
CDR3aa: CASSLLDREWGNTEAFF

len: 14
v_gene: TRBV6-5
j_gene: TRBJ2-7
CDR3aa: CASRGRGSGYEQYF

len: 17
v_gene: TRBV6-5
j_gene: TRBJ2-1
CDR3aa: CASSYSMDPGPGDEQFF

len: 13
v_gene: TRBV10-3
j_gene: TRBJ2-7
CDR3aa: CAISEEGIGEQYF

len: 16
v_gene: TRBV4-3
j_gene: TRBJ2-1
CDR3aa: CASSQDLAGGYNEQFF

len: 14
v_gene: TRBV7-9
j_gene: TRBJ2-5
CDR3aa: CASSLGSVSETQYF

len: 14
v_gene: TRBV6-2/TRBV6-3
j_gene: TRBJ1-1
CDR3aa: CASSYSGANTEAFF